The present entry profiles one TCR beta chain with its context. Its antigen is unknown. Germline CDR1 MRHNA, CDR2 SNTAGT. The CDR3 has 14 amino acids. These data belong to a study of CXCR3-negative and CXCR3-positive naive CD8 T cells. Study-wide background: The dataset comprises some 150 million TRB reads in total, with about 1.5 +/- 0.3 million reads per library. General study points: Hydrophobicity was higher for TRB CDR3s found in CXCR3-positive naive cells than in CXCR3-negative naive cells. Naive subsets had comparable surface CD5, so TRB CDR3 properties gauged TCR strength. Naive cells, whether CXCR3-negative or CXCR3-positive, had similar TRBV-TRBJ usage, while memory cells differed.

With UMI labels, 5' RACE was used to prepare the TRB cDNA libraries. From its re-call of the 5' RACE reads, TCRdb lists each CDR3 protein once, without DNA. This table lists tens of thousands of distinct CDR3 sequences. This TCR came from a human donor in good health. Some clones in this sample may be carry-over from other donors' samples. This sequence joins TRBV6-4 and TRBJ1-2; TCRdb's D call, TRBD1, is unchecked because there is no DNA. The sample taken for sequencing was naive CXCR3+ CD8+ T cells from blood. Subset in this sample: CD45RO-CCR7+CD27+CD95- naive CD8+ T cells expressing CXCR3 (TNR3+). CDR3 in amino acids: CASSDGRVNYGYTF.